What follows describes a single T cell receptor beta chain. This sample stems from a study of blood T cell repertoires in COVID-19. Whole-study context: Sample material is recorded as cDNA or gDNA derived from T cells, B-cell-depleted T cells, or PBMCs.

CDR1 PRHDT and CDR2 FYEKMQ come from the germline V gene (reference sequence). Trimming removed 3 bases at V and 4 bases at J, with 4 bases between. The CDR3 is made up of 12 amino acids. Only in-frame clones appear in the TCRdb table, and some are missing; sequencing was by immunoSEQ multiplex PCR. The sample carries 120,000 to 150,000 clones, approximately 84% recorded once. This TCR came from an elderly woman in a cohort sampled during active or convalescent COVID-19. The rearrangement links TRBV13 to TRBJ1-3; D uncertain. The sequenced material came from peripheral blood. CDR3 nucleotide sequence: TGTGCCAGCAGCTTCAGGGGAAACACCATATATTTT. This encodes CASSFRGNTIYF.